Shown below are 27 T cell receptor beta chains from a single sample sequenced in a study of post-analysis software for immune sequencing data (dated by TCRdb to the mid-2010s). The research as a whole found: Patients showed significantly higher frequencies than controls for a handful of TRBV segments, among them TRBV5-6, TRBV5-1 and TRBV20-1.

Library creation used PCR. The instrument given in TCRdb is Illumina HiSeq 2500. Unique molecular identifiers were incorporated into TCR beta cDNA libraries to reduce PCR and sequencing biases. The public reads were reanalyzed by TCRdb: fastp trimming at Q25, MiXCR alignment, in-frame beta chains only. Here each entry gathers all rows of one CDR3 protein and keeps the most common genes and DNA. For this sample there are roughly 540,000 distinct CDR3 sequences; around 36% appear just once. Around 6.1% of the sample lies in the top ten. The antigens of these receptors remain unknown. Sequenced material: blood. These receptors were taken from a girl aged 2-17 years with multiple sclerosis.

In the case of this clonotype: The junction does not match germline at one end; this may be a read error. The V and J genes are TRBV11-2 and TRBJ1-4, with a weak D call TRBD1 (6 bases). Looked up from germline, CDR1 is SGHAT and CDR2 is FQNNGV. CDR3 length: 14 residues. CDR3 protein: CASSLGSGDEKLFF. The CDR3 DNA follows: TGTGCTAGCAGCTTGGGGTCAGGGGATGAAAAACTGTTTTTT. Looking up the rest from reference TRBV11-2 and TRBJ1-4 gives the full variable domain: EAGVAQSPRYKIIEKRQSVAFWCNPISGHATLYWYQQILGQGPKLLIQFQNNGVVDDSQLPKDRFSAERLKGVDSTLKIQPAKLEDSAVYLCASSLGSGDEKLFFGSGTQLSVL.

This clonotype was seen repeatedly, ten times or more. The rearrangement links TRBV29-1 to TRBJ1-2, with D unresolved. This CDR3 spans 11 amino acids. Germline lookup yields CDR1 SQVTM and CDR2 ANQGSEA. Trimming left V 6 bases short and J 7 bases short, with 12 bases between. CDR3 nucleotides: TGCAGCGTCGCCCCGGTGGGTGGCTACACCTTC. Residues: CSVAPVGGYTF. The full variable domain, its missing parts supplied by reference TRBV29-1 and TRBJ1-2, is SAVISQKPSRDICQRGTSLTIQCQVDSQVTMMFWYRQQPGQSLTLIATANQGSEATYESGFVIDKFPISRPNLTFSTLTVSNMSPEDSSIYLCSVAPVGGYTFGSGTRLTVV.

This clonotype has just a few counts. V and J are TRBV7-2 and TRBJ2-3; 12 positions agree with TRBD2. V trimming: 6 bases; J trimming: 2 bases; junction bases outside the gene matches: 9. This CDR3 region has 17 residues. Germline assignment: CDR1 SGHTA and CDR2 FQGNSA. This chain's CDR3 is CASSLLAGGRYTDTQYF. In nucleotides, the CDR3 is TGTGCCAGCAGTCTACTAGCGGGGGGCAGATACACAGATACGCAGTATTTT. Looking up the rest from reference TRBV7-2 and TRBJ2-3 gives the full variable domain: GAGVSQSPSNKVTEKGKDVELRCDPISGHTALYWYRQSLGQGLEFLIYFQGNSAPDKSGLPSDRFSAERTGGSVSTLTIQRTQQEDSAVYLCASSLLAGGRYTDTQYFGPGTRLTVL.

This clonotype was seen a handful of times. The chain uses TRBV29-1 and TRBJ2-3, with D unclear. CDR3 length: 12 amino acids. Germline values: CDR1 SQVTM, CDR2 ANQGSEA. V lost 7 bases and J 0 bases, leaving 8 bases between the germline ends. CDR3: CSALPSTDTQYF. In nucleotides, the CDR3 is TGCAGCGCACTGCCCAGCACAGATACGCAGTATTTT.

This clonotype was recorded a few times. The V call is TRBV7-2, the J call TRBJ2-7; 8 bases are a match to TRBD1. The CDR3 is 14 amino acids. Trimming cost V 2 bases and J 2 bases; bases outside gene matches: 2. Germline-derived CDR1 and CDR2 are SGHTA and FQGNSA. CDR3 bases: TGTGCCAGCAGCTTACAGGGGGCCACCTACGAGCAGTACTTC. Its translation is CASSLQGATYEQYF.

In its sample, this clonotype was seen many times. This chain uses TRBV6-1 with TRBJ1-1, with unresolved D. The CDR3 has 13 amino acids. The germline V gene encodes CDR1 MNHNS and CDR2 SASEGT. V lost 3 bases and J 2 bases, leaving 7 bases between the germline ends. CDR3 in amino acids: CASSDPQNTEAFF. The CDR3 coding sequence is TGTGCCAGCAGTGACCCTCAAAACACTGAAGCTTTCTTT.

V and J are TRBV20-1 and TRBJ2-3; D call uncertain. The germline V gene has CDR1 DFQATT and CDR2 SNEGSKA (reference sequence). The CDR3 loop spans 13 amino acids. V shed 0 bases and J shed 8 bases, with 12 bases lying between them. CDR3 DNA: TGCAGTGCTAGAGATTCCGGGTATCGTACGCAGTATTTT. It specifies CSARDSGYRTQYF.

The table lists this clonotype with a count of one. A much larger clone is a single base away; this may be a read error. The V call is TRBV20-1, the J call TRBJ2-5, with D perhaps matching TRBD1 (6 bases). The CDR3 consists of 14 residues. CDR1 is DFQATT and CDR2 is SNEGSKA in the germline V gene (reference sequence). The CDR3 coding sequence is TGCAGTGCTTACCGGGACACCCAAGGAGAGACCCGGTACTTC. Translating gives CSAYRDTQGETRYF.

Of note for this clonotype: One end of the junction varies from germline; a read error may be responsible. The CDR3 spells CARSLKAGDSYNEQFF. The CDR3 DNA is TGCGCCCGCAGCTTGAAAGCGGGGGACTCCTACAATGAGCAGTTCTTC. The chain employs TRBV5-1 and TRBJ2-1, with TRBD2 matching 8 bases. Looked up from germline, CDR1 is SGHRS and CDR2 is YFSETQ. The CDR3 extends over 16 amino acids.

The chain has TRBV25-1 and TRBJ2-3; 8 bases are a match to TRBD2. In germline, CDR1 is MGHDK, CDR2 SYGVNS. This CDR3 is built from 14 residues. V lost 6 bases and J lost 1; bases outside the gene matches: 3. CDR3 sequence (DNA): TGTGCCAGCAGGTTAGCGGGGCGCACAGATACGCAGTATTTT. Translated: CASRLAGRTDTQYF.

The V gene is TRBV5-5, the J gene TRBJ2-3; D may correspond to TRBD1 or TRBD2 (5 bases each). Per germline, CDR1 SGHKS and CDR2 YYEKEE (reference sequence). V gave up 4 bases and J gave up 0 bases, with 15 bases separating them. This CDR3 comprises 16 residues. CDR3: CASSRRDRRSTDTQYF. As DNA, the CDR3 is TGTGCCAGCAGCCGTCGGGACCGAAGAAGCACAGATACGCAGTATTTT.

This clonotype has a handful of counts. This chain connects TRBV7-3 to TRBJ1-1, with a weak D call TRBD1 (5 bases). The CDR3 runs to 16 residues. Germline V gene sequence: CDR1 SGHTA, CDR2 FQGTGA. V was cut by 2 bases and J by 7 bases, with 20 bases left in between. For the CDR3, the DNA is TGTGCCAGCAGCTTATTTCTGGGGACCCCAGATAATGAAGCTTTCTTT. Protein sequence: CASSLFLGTPDNEAFF.

This clonotype came up a few times. V gene TRBV20-1 combines with J gene TRBJ1-2; the D is unclear. Germline V gene sequence: CDR1 DFQATT, CDR2 SNEGSKA (reference sequence). The CDR3 loop spans 11 amino acids. V gave up 5 bases and J gave up 11 bases, with 15 bases separating them. As DNA, the CDR3 is TGCAGTGCTCTCCGGGCGGGCGGATACACCTTC. Its protein is CSALRAGGYTF.

V gene TRBV5-1 combines with J gene TRBJ1-2, with a possible D match to TRBD1 (5 bases). CDR1 and CDR2 from the germline V gene are SGHRS and YFSETQ. V lost 4 bases and J lost 4, with 8 bases in between. This CDR3 region has 12 residues. In DNA form, the CDR3 reads TGCGCCAGCAGCATGGACACCTATGGCTACACCTTC. Protein: CASSMDTYGYTF.

V is TRBV20-1 and J is TRBJ1-3; D is possibly TRBD1 (5 bases). Germline V CDR1 and CDR2: DFQATT, SNEGSKA (reference sequence). Trimming removed 6 bases at V and 9 bases at J, with 12 bases between. The CDR3 extends over 11 amino acids. CDR3 DNA: TGCAGTGCCCGGGGACTCGGCACCATATATTTT. Its translation is CSARGLGTIYF.

The chain joins TRBV28 to TRBJ2-1, with 8 bases aligning to TRBD2. This CDR3 has 16 residues. The trim removed 8 bases at V and 10 bases at J, leaving 19 bases unmatched. Germline V gene sequence: CDR1 MDHEN, CDR2 SYDVKM. The CDR3 nucleotides read TGTGCCAGCTCCCAACAGGGCGGGGGGCGAAGGGGGGAGCAGTTCTTC. It encodes CASSQQGGGRRGEQFF.

This clonotype was seen more than once but under ten times. This rearrangement joins TRBV12-3 or TRBV12-4 to TRBJ2-1; no reliable D call. Trimming pared 5 bases from V and 8 bases from J, leaving 10 bases between. The CDR3 consists of 12 residues. The CDR3 here is CASSSNSYEQFF. CDR3 in DNA: TGTGCCAGCAGTAGCAACAGCTATGAGCAGTTCTTC.

Of note for this clonotype: One end of the junction varies from germline; a read error may be responsible. The chain employs TRBV7-9 and TRBJ1-2; D might be TRBD1 (5 bases). This CDR3 region has 14 residues. Looked up from germline, CDR1 is SEHNR and CDR2 is FQNEAQ (reference sequence). The CDR3 DNA reads TGTGCCAGCAGCTTTCTGAGCAGGGATACTGGCTGCACCTTC. The encoded protein is CASSFLSRDTGCTF.

Worth noting for this clonotype: Relative to the germline gene, one junction end is altered; a read error may explain this. The chain uses TRBV12-3 or TRBV12-4 and TRBJ2-3; TRBD1 agrees at 8 bases. The CDR3 contains 14 residues. The CDR3 sequence: CASSRGQGTDAQYF. The CDR3 DNA follows: TGTGCCAGCAGTCGAGGACAGGGCACAGATGCGCAGTATTTT.

Comment on this clonotype: This may come from a read error, since a much larger clone is one base off. The chain uses TRBV27 and TRBJ2-5; D ambiguous. The V gene's germline CDR1 is MNHEY and CDR2 SMNVEV (reference sequence). The length of the CDR3 is 16 residues. V was shortened by 3 bases and J by 1 base, with 15 bases between the two germline ends. The CDR3 protein is CASSFSIVASQETQYF. As DNA, the CDR3 is TGTGCCAGCAGTTTTAGTATAGTGGCATCCCAAGAGACCCAGTACTTC.

V and J are TRBV20-1 and TRBJ2-3; TRBD2 matches 14 bases. The V and J ends lost 4 bases and 2 bases, in that order; junction bases with no gene match: 8. Germline CDR1 and CDR2: DFQATT and SNEGSKA (reference sequence). This CDR3 region has 17 residues. In DNA form, the CDR3 reads TGCAGTGCTAAAGGGACTAGCGGGGGCCTCTTCACAGATACGCAGTATTTT. Its translation: CSAKGTSGGLFTDTQYF.

This clonotype has just one count. The CDR3 nucleotides are TGTGCCAGCAGTTATTCTAGGGCCGGGACAGGGTTTTACACCTTC. Translating it yields CASSYSRAGTGFYTF. V and J are TRBV6-5 and TRBJ1-2; 9 bases align to TRBD1. The CDR3 has 15 residues. The germline V gene has CDR1 MNHEY and CDR2 SVGAGI. Losses at the gene ends were 3 bases for V and 11 bases for J; bases not matched to a gene: 13.

V is TRBV20-1 and J is TRBJ1-1; D is unresolved. The germline V and J ends were trimmed by 1 base and 0 bases, with 9 bases remaining between them. Germline lookup yields CDR1 DFQATT and CDR2 SNEGSKA (reference sequence). This CDR3 comprises 14 residues. CDR3 sequence reads: CSARVQPVNTEAFF. The CDR3 DNA reads as TGCAGTGCTAGAGTCCAACCCGTGAACACTGAAGCTTTCTTT.

This clonotype was observed at least ten times. The chain links TRBV13 to TRBJ2-4, with TRBD1 as a possible D gene (7 bases). Looked up from germline, CDR1 is PRHDT and CDR2 is FYEKMQ (reference sequence). Trimming shortened V by 1 base and J by 1 base, and 8 bases separated the two germline ends. The CDR3 runs 15 residues. The CDR3: CASSLAGGAKNIQYF. DNA of the CDR3: TGTGCCAGCAGCTTAGCAGGGGGGGCCAAAAACATTCAGTACTTC.

This sequence joins TRBV20-1 and TRBJ2-7; 8 positions agree with TRBD1. Trimming removed 3 bases from V and 5 bases from J; junction bases left unmatched: 9. The CDR3 runs to 14 residues. CDR1 DFQATT and CDR2 SNEGSKA come from the germline V gene (reference sequence). CDR3 nucleotides: TGCAGTGCTAGGAATTCCAGGACAGGGAACGAGCAGTACTTC. Its protein is CSARNSRTGNEQYF.

The J gene is TRBJ1-6, the V gene TRBV11-2; 10 bases align to TRBD1. From germline, CDR1 is SGHAT and CDR2 FQNNGV. V lost 6 bases and J lost 7; bases outside the gene matches: 12. This CDR3 has 17 amino acids. The CDR3 protein is CASSFPRGQGTNSPLHF. In DNA, the CDR3 is TGTGCCAGCAGTTTCCCGCGGGGACAGGGGACCAATTCACCCCTCCACTTT. The full variable domain, rest sourced from reference TRBV11-2 and TRBJ1-6, is EAGVAQSPRYKIIEKRQSVAFWCNPISGHATLYWYQQILGQGPKLLIQFQNNGVVDDSQLPKDRFSAERLKGVDSTLKIQPAKLEDSAVYLCASSFPRGQGTNSPLHFGNGTRLTVT.

This clonotype was observed at least ten times. Germline is not matched at one junction end, which may reflect a read error. The chain employs TRBV18 and TRBJ1-6; D is ambiguous. Germline CDR1 and CDR2: KGHSH and LQKENI. The CDR3 has 14 residues. For the CDR3, the DNA is TGTGCCAGCTCACCAGGGTCGGATAAATCACCCCTCCACTTT. Translating it yields CASSPGSDKSPLHF.